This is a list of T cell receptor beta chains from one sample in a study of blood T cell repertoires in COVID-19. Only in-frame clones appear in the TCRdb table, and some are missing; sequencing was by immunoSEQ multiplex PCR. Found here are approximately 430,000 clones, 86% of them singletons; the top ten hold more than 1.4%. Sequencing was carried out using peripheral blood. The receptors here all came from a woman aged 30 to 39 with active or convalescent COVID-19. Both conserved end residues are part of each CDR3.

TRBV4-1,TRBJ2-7,CASSQDWAESSYEQYF
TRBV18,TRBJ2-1,CASSPSMNEQFF
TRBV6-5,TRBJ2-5,CASSYSLQGGTQYF
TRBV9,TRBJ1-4,CASSAGTGGIAEKLFF
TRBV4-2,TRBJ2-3,CASSQGGLAGPDTQYF
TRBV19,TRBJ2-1,CASTLHLEAYNEQFF
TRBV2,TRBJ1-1,CASVPGSTEAFF
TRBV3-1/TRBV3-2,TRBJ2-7,CASSPNPGGVYEQYF
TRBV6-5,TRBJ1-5,CASIGLGGSNQPQHF
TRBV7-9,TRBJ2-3,CASSFHRDKSTDTQYF
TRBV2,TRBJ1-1,CASKGQGNTEAFF
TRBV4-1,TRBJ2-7,CASSQGDTRYEQYF
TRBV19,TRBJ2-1,CASRNSGKIAYNEQFF
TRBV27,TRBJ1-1,CASRSFYWGQMNTEAFF
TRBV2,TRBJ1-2,CASSVTGYGYTF
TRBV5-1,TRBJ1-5,CASRKGTQRDQPQHF
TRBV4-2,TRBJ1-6,CASSQDPGQGGSPLHF
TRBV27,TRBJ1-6,CASSRKPGTTSYNSPLHF
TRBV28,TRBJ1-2,CASSLQGVIYGYTF
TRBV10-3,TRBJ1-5,CAISEGGQTYQPQHF
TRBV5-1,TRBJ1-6,CASSLAGGVASPLHF
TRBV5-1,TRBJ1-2,CMSAKDSNYGYTF
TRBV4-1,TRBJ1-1,CASMGRAGPMNTEAFF
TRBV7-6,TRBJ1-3,CASSFSGGSGNTIYF
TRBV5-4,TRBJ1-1,CASSLTPGYEAFF
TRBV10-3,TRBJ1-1,CAISLQGLNTEAFF
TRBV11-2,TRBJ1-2,CASSLEAQGFEGYTF
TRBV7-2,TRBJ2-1,CASSPRPSLYNEQFF
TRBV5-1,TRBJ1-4,CASSLGVEATNEKLFF
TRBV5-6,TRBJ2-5,CASSLVRGEETQYF
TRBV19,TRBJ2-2,CASSILVGQGDGTGELFF
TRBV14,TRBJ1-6,CASSRGQENSPLHF
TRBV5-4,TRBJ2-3,CASRSSGIGTDTQYF
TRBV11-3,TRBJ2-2,CASSFGTGELFF
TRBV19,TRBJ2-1,CASSAIQGVLAYNEQFF